The subject of this entry is one T cell receptor (beta chain). This CDR3 is built from 17 residues. The germline gives CDR1 SGHTA, CDR2 FQGNSA. The V gene end was trimmed by 5 bases and the J gene end by 2 bases; junction bases not matched to a gene: 12. Sorted-subset replicate PCRs used 200 ng DNA, approximately 27,000 T cell genomes. Assay used: immunoSEQ multiplex PCR; TCRdb lists only in-frame clones, some missing. The sample consists of 2,500,000 or so clones, under 95% of them appearing once. This entry comes from a study of shared clonotypes between healthy human individuals. Study details: Sampling drew on donors who were a couple of women and three men aged 18 to 49.

All donors were healthy HIV-negative adults lacking recent acute infections or vaccinations. The study drew all its donors from Caucasian adults living in Nashville, Tennessee. The rearrangement joins TRBV7-2 to TRBJ2-3; 8 bases map to TRBD1. The sequencing sample was made of naive CD4+ T cells from PBMCs. Subset denoted: CD45RA+ positively selected. This receptor was obtained from a man aged 18-30 years in good health. Some clones in this sample may be carry-over from other donors' samples. The CDR3: CASSRTGTGAVTDTQYF. For the CDR3, the DNA is TGTGCCAGCAGCCGGACCGGGACAGGCGCAGTCACAGATACGCAGTATTTT.